Below, one T cell receptor (beta chain) is given with its context. Its antigen is not identified. The data derive from a study of T cell responses to AZD1222 COVID-19 vaccine. Study-wide results and limits: Clonal diversity was possibly underestimated, and the donors were mostly white British, with more females. Nearly half of spike-specific TCRs reportedly go after variant regions that carry no mutations. Spike-specific TCR depth and breadth grew after two AZD1222 doses.

The V gene's germline CDR1 is SGHRS and CDR2 YFSETQ. V was trimmed by 2 bases and J by 1 base, leaving 7 bases between them. This CDR3 is 14 amino acids long. Libraries were prepared by immunoSEQ multiplex PCR; TCRdb keeps only in-frame clonotypes and omits some of them. The sample has over 120,000 clones; roughly nine tenths are singletons. The specimen comprised peripheral blood, sampled on day 0 of AZD1222 vaccination. The chain couples TRBV5-1 to TRBJ1-3; D is unclear. The clonotype comes from an adult in good health. The CDR3 protein is CASSFEGSGNTIYF. The CDR3 region has the DNA TGCGCCAGCAGCTTCGAGGGATCTGGAAACACCATATATTTT.